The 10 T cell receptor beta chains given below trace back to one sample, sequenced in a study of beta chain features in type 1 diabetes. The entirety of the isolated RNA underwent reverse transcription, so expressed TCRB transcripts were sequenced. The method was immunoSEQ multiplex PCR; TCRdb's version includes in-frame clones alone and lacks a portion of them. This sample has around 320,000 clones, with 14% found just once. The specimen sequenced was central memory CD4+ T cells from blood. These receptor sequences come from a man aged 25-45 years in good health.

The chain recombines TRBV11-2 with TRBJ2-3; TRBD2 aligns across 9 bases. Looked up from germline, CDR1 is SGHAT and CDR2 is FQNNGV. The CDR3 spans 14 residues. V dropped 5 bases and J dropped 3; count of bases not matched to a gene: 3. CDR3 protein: CASSPSGRTDTQYF. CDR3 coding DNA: TGTGCCAGCAGCCCAAGCGGGAGGACAGATACGCAGTATTTT.

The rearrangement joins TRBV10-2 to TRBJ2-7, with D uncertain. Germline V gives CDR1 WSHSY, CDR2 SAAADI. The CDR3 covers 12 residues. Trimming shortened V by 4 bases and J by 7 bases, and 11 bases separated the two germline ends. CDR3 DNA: TGCGCCAGCAGTGGCCTAGATCGGGAGCAGTACGTC. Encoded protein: CASSGLDREQYV.

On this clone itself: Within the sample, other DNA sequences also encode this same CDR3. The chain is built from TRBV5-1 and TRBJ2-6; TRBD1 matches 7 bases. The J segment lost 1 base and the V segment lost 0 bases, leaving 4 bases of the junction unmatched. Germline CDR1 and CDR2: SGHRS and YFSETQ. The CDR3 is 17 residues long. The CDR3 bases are TGCGCCAGCAGCTTGGAGGGGGCGCTGTCTGGGGCCAACGTCCTGACTTTC. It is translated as CASSLEGALSGANVLTF. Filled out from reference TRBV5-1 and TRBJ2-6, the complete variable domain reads KAGVTQTPRYLIKTRGQQVTLSCSPISGHRSVSWYQQTPGQGLQFLFEYFSETQRNKGNFPGRFSGRQFSNSRSEMNVSTLELGDSALYLCASSLEGALSGANVLTFGAGSRLTVL.

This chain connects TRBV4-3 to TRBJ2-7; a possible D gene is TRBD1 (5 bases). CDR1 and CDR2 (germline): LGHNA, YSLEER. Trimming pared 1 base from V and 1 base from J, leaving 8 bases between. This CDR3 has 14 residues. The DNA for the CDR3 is TGCGCCAGCAGCCAAGCACAGGAGTCCTACGAGCAGTACTTC. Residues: CASSQAQESYEQYF.

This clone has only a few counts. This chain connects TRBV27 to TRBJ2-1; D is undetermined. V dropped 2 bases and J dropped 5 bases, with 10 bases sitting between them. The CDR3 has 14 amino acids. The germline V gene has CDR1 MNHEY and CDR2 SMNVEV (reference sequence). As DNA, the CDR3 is TGTGCCAGCAGTTTAGGGGTTTCCCACAATGAGCAGTTCTTC. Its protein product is CASSLGVSHNEQFF.

This CDR3 is CASSYGGQDTEAFF. As DNA, the CDR3 is TGTGCCAGCAGTTACGGGGGGCAGGACACTGAAGCTTTCTTT. The V call is TRBV6-5, the J call TRBJ1-1; D is perhaps TRBD1 (6 bases). Germline V gene data show CDR1 as MNHEY and CDR2 as SVGAGI. Trimming removed 2 bases from V and 3 bases from J, with 10 bases in between. The length of the CDR3 is 14 residues.

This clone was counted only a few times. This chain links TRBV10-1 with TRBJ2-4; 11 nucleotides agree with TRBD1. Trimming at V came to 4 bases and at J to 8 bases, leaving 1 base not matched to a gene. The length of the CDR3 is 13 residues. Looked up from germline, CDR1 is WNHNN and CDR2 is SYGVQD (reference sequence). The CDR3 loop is CASSGDRGDIQYF. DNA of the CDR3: TGCGCCAGCAGTGGGGACAGGGGGGACATTCAGTACTTC.

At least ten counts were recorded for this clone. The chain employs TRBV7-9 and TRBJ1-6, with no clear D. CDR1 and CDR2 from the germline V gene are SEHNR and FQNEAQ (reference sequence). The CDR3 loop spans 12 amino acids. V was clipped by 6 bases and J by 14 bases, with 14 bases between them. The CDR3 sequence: CASSWETATLHF. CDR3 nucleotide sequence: TGTGCCAGCAGTTGGGAGACGGCGACCCTCCACTTT.

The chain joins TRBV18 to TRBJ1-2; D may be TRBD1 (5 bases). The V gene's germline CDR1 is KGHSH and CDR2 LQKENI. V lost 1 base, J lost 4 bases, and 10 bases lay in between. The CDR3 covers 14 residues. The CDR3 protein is CASSPLAGSYGYTF. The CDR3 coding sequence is TGTGCCAGCTCACCACTGGCAGGGTCCTATGGCTACACCTTC.

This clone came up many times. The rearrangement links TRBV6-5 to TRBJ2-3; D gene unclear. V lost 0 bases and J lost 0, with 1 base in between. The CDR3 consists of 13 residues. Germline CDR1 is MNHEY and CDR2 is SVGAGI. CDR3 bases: TGTGCCAGCAGTTACTCCAGCACAGATACGCAGTATTTT. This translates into CASSYSSTDTQYF.